The clone carrying this T cell receptor (beta chain) was counted at least ten times. Its antigen is unidentified. The data originate from a study of T cells in Graves' hyperthyroidism and ophthalmopathy. Study-level findings and limits: Blood held most thyroid clonotypes expanded above 0.001 frequency.

This CDR3 is built from 14 residues. CDR1 is MDHEN, CDR2 SYDVKM, per germline. V trimming: 8 bases; J trimming: 1 base; junction bases outside the gene matches: 0. Exclusion criteria comprised uncontrolled infection, other autoimmune disease, pregnancy or lactation. Source material for PBMCs was less than 12 ml fresh peripheral blood. Regions amplified from RNA transcripts were the TCR beta CDR3 regions. Using the HTBI primer set, a first-round RT-PCR was run on the TCR CDR3. TCRdb analysed the multiplex PCR reads with MiXCR anew, one entry per CDR3 protein. Of a few hundred thousand distinct CDR3 sequences listed, approximately 15% are singletons.

The sample comprised blood. The receptor's source is a woman in her 30s with Graves' hyperthyroidism. V is TRBV28 and J is TRBJ2-2; 11 nucleotides agree with TRBD2. This chain's CDR3 is CASGTSGNTGELFF. The CDR3 nucleotides read TGTGCCAGCGGGACTAGCGGGAACACCGGGGAGCTGTTTTTT. Full variable domain (outside the CDR3, taken from reference TRBV28 and TRBJ2-2): DVKVTQSSRYLVKRTGEKVFLECVQDMDHENMFWYRQDPGLGLRLIYFSYDVKMKEKGDIPEGYSVSREKKERFSLILESASTNQTSMYLCASGTSGNTGELFFGEGSRLTVL.